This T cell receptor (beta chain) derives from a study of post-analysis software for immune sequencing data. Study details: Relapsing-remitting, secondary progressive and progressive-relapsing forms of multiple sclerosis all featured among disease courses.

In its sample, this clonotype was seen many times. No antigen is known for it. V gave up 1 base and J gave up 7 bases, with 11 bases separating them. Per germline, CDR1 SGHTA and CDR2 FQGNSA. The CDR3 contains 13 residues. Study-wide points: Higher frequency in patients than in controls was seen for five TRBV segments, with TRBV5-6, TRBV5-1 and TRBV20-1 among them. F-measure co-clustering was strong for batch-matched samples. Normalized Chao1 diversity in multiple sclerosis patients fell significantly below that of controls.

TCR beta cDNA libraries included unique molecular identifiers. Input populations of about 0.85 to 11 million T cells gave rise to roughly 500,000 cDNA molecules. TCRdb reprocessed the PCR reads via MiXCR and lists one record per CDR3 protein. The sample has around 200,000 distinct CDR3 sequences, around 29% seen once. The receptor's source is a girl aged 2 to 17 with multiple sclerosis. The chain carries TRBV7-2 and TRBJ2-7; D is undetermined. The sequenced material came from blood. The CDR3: CASSLGPAREQYF. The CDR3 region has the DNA TGTGCCAGCAGCTTAGGCCCTGCCCGGGAGCAGTACTTC.